This is a list of T cell receptor beta chains from one sample in a study of cytomegalovirus exposure and HLA in healthy donors. Sequencing was performed with immunoSEQ multiplex PCR; in TCRdb, only in-frame clones are kept and a portion is missing. The sample lists about 190,000 clones, around 86% seen once, with more than 1.1% in the top ten. The sequencing input was PBMCs. Every receptor here comes from a woman aged 18-29 years in good health and CMV-seronegative. Each CDR3 is given with its conserved first and last residue. Each record gives: J gene, D gene, clone size, V gene, CDR3 DNA, CDR3 protein. The D gene is left open where the match is weak. Clone size is shown for a subset of rows, as once, few, many or a class of expanded clone.

TRBJ2-7 | TRBD1 | NA | TRBV9 | TGTGCCAGCAGGGGTGGGACAGGGAAGTCCTACGAGCAGTACTTC | CASRGGTGKSYEQYF
TRBJ1-2 | NA | once | TRBV20-1 | TGCAGTGCTAGTCCTAATGGCTACACCTTC | CSASPNGYTF
TRBJ2-5 | TRBD2 | NA | TRBV12-5 | TGTGCTAGTGGTTTGGGACTAGCGGTAAAACAAGAGACCCAGTACTTC | CASGLGLAVKQETQYF
TRBJ1-1 | NA | NA | TRBV7-2 | TGTGCCAGCAGCTTAAGGGGAAGGGGAGGCGCTGAAGCTTTCTTT | CASSLRGRGGAEAFF
TRBJ1-2 | NA | NA | TRBV2 | TGTGCCAGCAGTGAAGCGCGAGGGTACGATGGCTACACCTTC | CASSEARGYDGYTF
TRBJ1-1 | TRBD1 | NA | TRBV5-1 | TGCGCCAGCAGCCCGGACAGGCGGAACACTGAAGCTTTCTTT | CASSPDRRNTEAFF
TRBJ1-1 | NA | NA | TRBV6-5 | TGTGCCAGCAAAGGCTCATTGGAGGAAGCTTTCTTT | CASKGSLEEAFF
TRBJ2-1 | TRBD1 | NA | TRBV7-3 | TGTGCCAGCAGCTCGGGACAGGGCAATGAGCAGTTCTTC | CASSSGQGNEQFF
TRBJ2-3 | NA | NA | TRBV19 | TGTGCCAGTAGTATGGGGCCAGGGTTCACAGATACGCAGTATTTT | CASSMGPGFTDTQYF
TRBJ1-2 | NA | few | TRBV7-9 | TGTGCCAGCAGCTCAGACTATGGCTACACCTTC | CASSSDYGYTF
TRBJ2-5 | TRBD1 | once | TRBV5-1 | TGCGCCAGCAGCTTAAGTCCAGGGGGCGCGGACCAAGAGACCCAGTACTTC | CASSLSPGGADQETQYF
TRBJ2-5 | TRBD1 | NA | TRBV19 | TGTGCCAGTAGTATAGGACAGGGAGAGACCCAGTACTTC | CASSIGQGETQYF
TRBJ2-5 | TRBD1 | NA | TRBV7-2 | TGTGCCAGCAGCTACGGGACAGTCGGTCAAGAGACCCAGTACTTC | CASSYGTVGQETQYF
TRBJ1-1 | TRBD1 | NA | TRBV5-1 | TGCGCCAGCAGCTTGGAAATCGGACAGGGGAACACTGAAGCTTTCTTT | CASSLEIGQGNTEAFF
TRBJ1-5 | NA | NA | TRBV27 | TGTGCCAGTGGGACAAATAGCAATCAGCCCCAGCATTTT | CASGTNSNQPQHF
TRBJ1-1 | NA | NA | TRBV29-1 | TGCAGCGTCGTGGGACACTTGAACACTGAAGCTTTCTTT | CSVVGHLNTEAFF
TRBJ2-1 | NA | NA | TRBV6-1 | TGTGCCAGCAGTGAAATTCTCCATGAGCAGTTCTTC | CASSEILHEQFF
TRBJ2-5 | NA | once | TRBV5-1 | TGCGCCAGCAGTCGGGACACCCAAACTGGCGGGGAGACCCAGTACTTC | CASSRDTQTGGETQYF
TRBJ1-1 | NA | NA | TRBV4-1 | TGCGCCAGCAGCCAAGTGGGGGGTCTGAACACTGAAGCTTTCTTT | CASSQVGGLNTEAFF
TRBJ1-1 | NA | NA | TRBV30 | TGTGCCTGGAGTGTAAGGGGTGGGGGACTCACTGAAGCTTTCTTT | CAWSVRGGGLTEAFF
TRBJ1-1 | NA | NA | TRBV5-4 | TGTGCCAGCAGCCCACTAAGCTGGTCGGACACTGAAGCTTTCTTT | CASSPLSWSDTEAFF
TRBJ1-2 | NA | NA | TRBV5-1 | TGCGCCAGCAGCTTGGATGGGGGGGACTATGGCTACACCTTC | CASSLDGGDYGYTF
TRBJ2-3 | NA | NA | TRBV18 | TGTGCCAGCTCACCAGGGAGGAGTAGCACAGATACGCAGTATTTT | CASSPGRSSTDTQYF
TRBJ1-3 | NA | NA | TRBV5-1 | TGCGCCAGCAGCCTAAGGGACATCGGTATCTCTGGAAACACCATATATTTT | CASSLRDIGISGNTIYF
TRBJ2-1 | TRBD2 | NA | TRBV2 | TGTGCCAGCAGTGAGACTTCGGCTAGCGGGAGTCATGAGCAGTTCTTC | CASSETSASGSHEQFF
TRBJ2-7 | TRBD1 | NA | TRBV7-9 | TGTGCCAGCAGCTTTGGTTTGGATGGGACAGCCTCCTACGAGCAGTACTTC | CASSFGLDGTASYEQYF
TRBJ2-7 | NA | few | TRBV19 | TGTGCCAGTCAGGCGATAGGATACGAGCAGTACTTC | CASQAIGYEQYF
TRBJ1-5 | TRBD1 | once | TRBV6-5 | TGTGCCAGCAGTCCGACAGGGGGCATTAATCAGCCCCAGCATTTT | CASSPTGGINQPQHF
TRBJ2-7 | TRBD2 | NA | TRBV5-5 | TGTGCCAGCAGTCTCAGCGGGGAAACCTACGAGCAGTACTTC | CASSLSGETYEQYF
TRBJ1-1 | TRBD1 | NA | TRBV10-3 | TGTGCCGTCTCCGGGACAGGGGTCACTGAAGCTTTCTTT | CAVSGTGVTEAFF
TRBJ1-3 | NA | NA | TRBV6-5 | TGTGCCAGCAGTTATCGGGGGACCTCTGGAAACACCATATATTTT | CASSYRGTSGNTIYF
TRBJ2-7 | TRBD1 | few | TRBV19 | TGTGCCAGTAGTATACTACAGGGGGCGAACGAGCAGTACTTC | CASSILQGANEQYF
TRBJ2-4 | NA | NA | TRBV27 | TGTGCCAGCAGTCTCGGGGGACCCAAAAACATTCAGTACTTC | CASSLGGPKNIQYF
TRBJ1-1 | NA | once | TRBV5-1 | TGCGCCAGCAGACAAAGGGGTGAAGCTTTCTTT | CASRQRGEAFF
TRBJ1-2 | NA | NA | TRBV5-6 | TGTGCCAGCAACTTACAGGCGGATGGCTACACCTTC | CASNLQADGYTF
TRBJ2-7 | TRBD1 | NA | TRBV7-9 | TGTGCCAGCAGCTTATCAGGGGGCTACGAGCAGTACTTC | CASSLSGGYEQYF
TRBJ1-1 | NA | NA | TRBV9 | TGTGCCAGCAGCGCCCCGGGACAAGGCATGAACACTGAAGCTTTCTTT | CASSAPGQGMNTEAFF
TRBJ1-2 | TRBD1 | once | TRBV5-4 | TGTGCCAGCAGCCAATCCCCCTTACGGACAGGGGGAGGCTACACCTTC | CASSQSPLRTGGGYTF
TRBJ2-4 | NA | NA | TRBV2 | TGTGCCAGCAGAGACCACAAGGGGCAAAACATTCAGTACTTC | CASRDHKGQNIQYF
TRBJ2-3 | TRBD2 | NA | TRBV9 | TGTGCCAGCAGCCTTCCTACGGGGGGGCCGGGAGATACGCAGTATTTT | CASSLPTGGPGDTQYF
TRBJ2-7 | TRBD2 | once | TRBV5-1 | TGCGCCAGCAGCTTGCAATCCTTGGCGGGAGGGCCGAGCGAGCAGTACTTC | CASSLQSLAGGPSEQYF
TRBJ1-1 | NA | once | TRBV9 | TGTGCCAGCAGCCCGGGGGGGCGGAACACTGAAGCTTTCTTT | CASSPGGRNTEAFF
TRBJ1-2 | NA | NA | TRBV5-4 | TGTGCCAGCAGCTTGGCGACGGGTCCTGACTATGGCTACACCTTC | CASSLATGPDYGYTF
TRBJ2-2 | NA | NA | TRBV7-7 | TGTGCCAGCAGCCAAAACGACGGGTCCGGGGAGCTGTTTTTT | CASSQNDGSGELFF
TRBJ1-6 | NA | NA | TRBV10-3 | TGTGCCATCAGTACATCTGGGGGGGAAAGGGGTTCACCCCTCCACTTT | CAISTSGGERGSPLHF
TRBJ2-5 | TRBD2 | NA | TRBV4-1 | TGCGCCAGCAGCCAAGAAGCAGCTAGCGGGGGGCGGTACCAAGAGACCCAGTACTTC | CASSQEAASGGRYQETQYF
TRBJ2-3 | NA | NA | TRBV7-8 | TGTGCCAGCAGCGGATTAGCGGTCAGCACAGATACGCAGTATTTT | CASSGLAVSTDTQYF
TRBJ1-4 | TRBD1 | NA | TRBV4-1 | TGCGCCAGCTCGTTCCAAGGGGGCGCCTCGGAAAAACTGTTTTTT | CASSFQGGASEKLFF